This T cell receptor (beta chain) was sequenced during a study of blood T cell repertoires in COVID-19. Per the original data handling: From reference gene primer amplification, estimates of nucleated cell counts were derived. Data came from immunoSEQ multiplex PCR; TCRdb stores just in-frame clones and leaves some out. V and J calls and clone size follow that table, whereas D and trimming were derived from the DNA. The repertoire holds over 65,000 clones, with roughly 90% as singletons. Sequenced material: peripheral blood. The TCR was taken from an elderly woman with acute or convalescent COVID-19.

CDR3 in amino acids: CASSSLGQGNSPLHF. Here the CDR3 DNA reads TGTGCCAGCAGTTCCCTGGGACAGGGAAATTCACCCCTCCACTTT. This sequence joins TRBV27 and TRBJ1-6, with 9 bases identical to TRBD1. V lost 4 bases, J lost 7 bases, and 5 bases stayed unmatched. This CDR3 region has 15 residues. Germline-derived CDR1 and CDR2 are MNHEY and SMNVEV (reference sequence).